What follows is one TCR beta chain and its context. Only in-frame clones appear in the TCRdb table, and some are missing; sequencing was by immunoSEQ multiplex PCR. The repertoire has 150,000 to 200,000 clones, approximately 92% of them found once; the top ten carry 2% to 2.5%. The record originates from a study of blood T cell repertoires in COVID-19. Trimming cost V 2 bases and J 4 bases; bases outside gene matches: 12. Looked up from germline, CDR1 is SNHLY and CDR2 is FYNNEI. The CDR3 has 17 residues. This chain connects TRBV2 to TRBJ2-3, with TRBD1 identical over 7 bases. Sequencing was carried out using PBMCs or T cells enriched from blood (not recorded which). The TCR sequence derives from a woman aged 40 to 55 with acute COVID-19. The CDR3: CASSENWDSRGSDTQYF. The CDR3 DNA reads as TGTGCCAGCAGTGAAAATTGGGACAGCAGAGGATCAGATACGCAGTATTTT.